This T cell receptor (beta chain) was found in a study of CD8 T cells in ankylosing spondylitis. TCRdb reprocessed the 5' RACE reads via MiXCR and lists one record per CDR3 protein. This table holds hundreds of thousands of distinct CDR3 sequences, 25% to 30% found once. Study conclusions and caveats: Within ankylosing spondylitis blood, a TCR beta motif made up of eight highly homologous variants appeared to be characteristic.

The sample holds a few counts of this clonotype. The target antigen is unknown. A much bigger clone sits one base away, suggesting this may be a read error. V lost 5 bases and J lost 3, with 3 bases in between. The CDR3 has 11 residues. Germline V gives CDR1 SGHTA, CDR2 FQGNSA. The chain carries TRBV7-2 and TRBJ2-3; D remains ambiguous. Sequencing used blood, either unsorted or a sorted T cell fraction (not recorded which). The receptor was isolated from a male donor with ankylosing spondylitis. The CDR3 protein is CASSMTDTQYF. CDR3 nucleotide sequence: TGTGCCAGCAGCATGACAGATACGCAGTATTTT.